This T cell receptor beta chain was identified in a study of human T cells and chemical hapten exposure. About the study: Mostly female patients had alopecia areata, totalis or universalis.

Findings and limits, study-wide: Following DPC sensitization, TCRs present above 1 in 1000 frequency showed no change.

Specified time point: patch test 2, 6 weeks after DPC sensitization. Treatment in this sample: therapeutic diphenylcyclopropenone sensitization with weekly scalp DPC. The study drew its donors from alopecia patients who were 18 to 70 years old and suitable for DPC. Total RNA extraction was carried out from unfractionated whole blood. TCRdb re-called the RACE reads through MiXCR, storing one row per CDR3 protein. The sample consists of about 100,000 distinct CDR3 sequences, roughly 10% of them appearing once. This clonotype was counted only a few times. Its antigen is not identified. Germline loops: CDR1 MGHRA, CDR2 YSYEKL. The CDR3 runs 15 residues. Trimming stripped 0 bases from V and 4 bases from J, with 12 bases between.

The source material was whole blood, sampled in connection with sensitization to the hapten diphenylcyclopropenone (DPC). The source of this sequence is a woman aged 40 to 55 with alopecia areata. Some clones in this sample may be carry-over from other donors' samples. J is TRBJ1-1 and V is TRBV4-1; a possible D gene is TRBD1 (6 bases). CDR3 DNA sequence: TGCGCCAGCAGCCAAGACGATTGGGGGGCCACTGAAGCTTTCTTT. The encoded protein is CASSQDDWGATEAFF.